This T cell receptor (beta chain) is from a study of blood T cell repertoires in COVID-19. Overall study context: Sources were T cells, B-cell-depleted T cells, or PBMCs; the material itself was cDNA or gDNA.

The method was immunoSEQ multiplex PCR; TCRdb's version includes in-frame clones alone and lacks a portion of them. This repertoire shows about 280,000 clones, about 88% found once; its top ten account for 11%. Germline V gene data show CDR1 as LGHDT and CDR2 as YNNKEL (reference sequence). This CDR3 region has 16 residues. The V segment lost 1 base and the J segment 6 bases; nucleotides outside the gene matches: 5. Those enrolled in Seattle joined during active infection and were followed longitudinally afterward. The TCR originated in a woman in her twenties or thirties with COVID-19, enrolled during active disease. This rearrangement joins TRBV3-1 (or the pseudogene TRBV3-2) to TRBJ1-6; 8 bases match TRBD1. The sample consisted of peripheral blood. This CDR3 reads CASSQGDRGFNSPLHF. The CDR3 DNA is TGTGCCAGCAGCCAAGGAGACAGGGGTTTTAATTCACCCCTCCACTTT.